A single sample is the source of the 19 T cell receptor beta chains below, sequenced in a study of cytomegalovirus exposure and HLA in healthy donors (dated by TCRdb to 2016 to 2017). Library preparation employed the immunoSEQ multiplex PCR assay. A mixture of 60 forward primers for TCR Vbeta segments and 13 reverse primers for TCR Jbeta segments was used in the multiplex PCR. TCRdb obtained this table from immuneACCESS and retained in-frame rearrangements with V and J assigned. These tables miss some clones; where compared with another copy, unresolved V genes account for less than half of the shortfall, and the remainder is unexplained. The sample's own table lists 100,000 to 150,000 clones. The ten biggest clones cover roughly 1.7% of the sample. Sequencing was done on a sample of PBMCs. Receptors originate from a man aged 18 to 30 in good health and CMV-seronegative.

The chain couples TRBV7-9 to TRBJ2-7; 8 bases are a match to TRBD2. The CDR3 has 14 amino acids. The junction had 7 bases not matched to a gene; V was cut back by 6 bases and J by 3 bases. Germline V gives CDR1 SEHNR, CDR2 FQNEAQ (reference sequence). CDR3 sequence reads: CASSSPAGVYEQYF. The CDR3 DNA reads TGTGCCAGCAGTTCACCAGCGGGGGTCTACGAGCAGTACTTC.

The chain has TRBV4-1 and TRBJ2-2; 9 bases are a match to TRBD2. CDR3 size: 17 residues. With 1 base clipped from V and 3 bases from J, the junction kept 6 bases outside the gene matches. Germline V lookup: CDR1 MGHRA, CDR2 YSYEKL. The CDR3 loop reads CASSQVIAGVHTGELFF. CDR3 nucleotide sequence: TGCGCCAGCAGCCAAGTTATAGCGGGGGTGCACACCGGGGAGCTGTTTTTT.

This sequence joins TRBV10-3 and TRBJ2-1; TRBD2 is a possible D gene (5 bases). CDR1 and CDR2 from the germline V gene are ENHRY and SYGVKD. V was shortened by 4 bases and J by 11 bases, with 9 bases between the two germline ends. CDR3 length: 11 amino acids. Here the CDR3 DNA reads TGTGCCATCAGTGTCGGGGAGCAGCAGTTCTTC. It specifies CAISVGEQQFF.

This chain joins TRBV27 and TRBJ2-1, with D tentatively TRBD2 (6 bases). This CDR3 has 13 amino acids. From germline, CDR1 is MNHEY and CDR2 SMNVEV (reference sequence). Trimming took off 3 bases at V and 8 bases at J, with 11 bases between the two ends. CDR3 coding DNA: TGTGCCAGCAGTTTCGGGAGTAGGTATGAGCAGTTCTTC. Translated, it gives CASSFGSRYEQFF.

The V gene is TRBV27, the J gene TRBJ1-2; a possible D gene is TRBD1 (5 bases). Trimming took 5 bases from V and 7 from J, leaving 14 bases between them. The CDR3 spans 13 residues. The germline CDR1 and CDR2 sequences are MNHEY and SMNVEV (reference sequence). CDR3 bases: TGTGCCAGCAGTCAACGCGGGGGTTTTGGCTACACCTTC. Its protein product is CASSQRGGFGYTF.

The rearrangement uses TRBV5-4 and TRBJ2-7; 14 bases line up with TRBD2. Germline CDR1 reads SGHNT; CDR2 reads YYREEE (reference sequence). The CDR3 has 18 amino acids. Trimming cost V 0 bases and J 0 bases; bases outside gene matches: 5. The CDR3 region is CASSLGTSGGPSSYEQYF. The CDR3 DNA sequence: TGTGCCAGCAGCTTGGGGACTAGCGGGGGGCCTAGCTCCTACGAGCAGTACTTC.

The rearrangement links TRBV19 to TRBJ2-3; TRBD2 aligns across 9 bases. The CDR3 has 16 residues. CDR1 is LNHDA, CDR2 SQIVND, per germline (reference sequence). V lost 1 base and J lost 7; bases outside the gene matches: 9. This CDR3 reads CASSIVRREGRYTQYF. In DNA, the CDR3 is TGTGCCAGTAGTATAGTAAGGCGGGAGGGCCGTTATACGCAGTATTTT.

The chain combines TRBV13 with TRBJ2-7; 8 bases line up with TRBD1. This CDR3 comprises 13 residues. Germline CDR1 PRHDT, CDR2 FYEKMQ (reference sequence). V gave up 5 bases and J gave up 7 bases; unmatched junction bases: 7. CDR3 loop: CASSHPGQVEQYF. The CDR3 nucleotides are TGTGCCAGCAGCCATCCGGGACAGGTGGAGCAGTACTTC. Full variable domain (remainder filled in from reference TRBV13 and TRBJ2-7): AAGVIQSPRHLIKEKRETATLKCYPIPRHDTVYWYQQGPGQDPQFLISFYEKMQSDKGSIPDRFSAQQFSDYHSELNMSSLELGDSALYFCASSHPGQVEQYFGPGTRLTVT.

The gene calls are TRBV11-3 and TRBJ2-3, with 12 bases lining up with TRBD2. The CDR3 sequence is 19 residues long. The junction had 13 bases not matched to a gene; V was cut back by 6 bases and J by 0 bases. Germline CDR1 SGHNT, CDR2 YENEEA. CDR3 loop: CASSTGGTSGRTSTDTQYF. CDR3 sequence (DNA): TGTGCCAGCAGTACAGGAGGTACTAGCGGGAGGACTAGCACAGATACGCAGTATTTT. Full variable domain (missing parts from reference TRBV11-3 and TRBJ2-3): EAGVVQSPRYKIIEKKQPVAFWCNPISGHNTLYWYLQNLGQGPELLIRYENEEAVDDSQLPKDRFSAERLKGVDSTLKIQPAELGDSAVYLCASSTGGTSGRTSTDTQYFGPGTRLTVL.

The CDR3 is CASSNFDRVTGYTF. In DNA form, the CDR3 reads TGTGCCAGCAGCAACTTTGACAGGGTAACTGGCTACACCTTC. The genes are TRBV5-5 and TRBJ1-2; TRBD1 matches at 7 bases. This CDR3 contains 14 residues. Per the germline V gene, CDR1 is SGHKS and CDR2 is YYEKEE (reference sequence). The V gene end was trimmed by 4 bases and the J gene end by 7 bases; junction bases not matched to a gene: 10.

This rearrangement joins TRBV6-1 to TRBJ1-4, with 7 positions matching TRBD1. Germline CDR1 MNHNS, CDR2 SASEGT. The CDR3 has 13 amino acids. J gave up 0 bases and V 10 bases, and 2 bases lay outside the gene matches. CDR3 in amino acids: CAKTGATNEKLFF. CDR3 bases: TGTGCCAAAACAGGGGCAACTAATGAAAAACTGTTTTTT.

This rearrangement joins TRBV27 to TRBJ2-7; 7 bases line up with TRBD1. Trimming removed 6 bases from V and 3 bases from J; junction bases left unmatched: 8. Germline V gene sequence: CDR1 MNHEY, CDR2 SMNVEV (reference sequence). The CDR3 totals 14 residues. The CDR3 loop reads CASRARQGYYEQYF. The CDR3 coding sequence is TGTGCCAGCAGAGCCCGACAGGGTTACTACGAGCAGTACTTC.

This CDR3 is CASSVRGNYGYTF. In nucleotides, the CDR3 is TGTGCCAGCAGCGTCAGGGGTAACTATGGCTACACCTTC. The rearrangement links TRBV9 to TRBJ1-2, with D tentatively TRBD1 (6 bases). The CDR3 covers 13 residues. The germline V gene encodes CDR1 SGDLS and CDR2 YYNGEE. Trimming stripped 2 bases from V and 1 base from J, with 6 bases between.

The CDR3 loop reads CASSTNEKLFF. Here the CDR3 DNA reads TGCGCCAGCAGTACAAATGAAAAACTGTTTTTT. The rearrangement joins TRBV5-1 to TRBJ1-4; D ambiguous. The V gene lost 5 bases and the J gene lost 5 bases, with 4 bases spanning the gap. CDR3 length: 11 residues. Germline V lookup: CDR1 SGHRS, CDR2 YFSETQ.

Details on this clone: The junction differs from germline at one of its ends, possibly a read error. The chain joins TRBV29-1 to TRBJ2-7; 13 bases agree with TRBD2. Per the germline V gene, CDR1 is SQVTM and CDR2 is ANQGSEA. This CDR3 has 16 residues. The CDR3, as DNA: TGCAGCGTAGCCGCGGGACTAGCGGGGCTACCGTTCGAGCAGTGCTTC. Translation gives CSVAAGLAGLPFEQCF.

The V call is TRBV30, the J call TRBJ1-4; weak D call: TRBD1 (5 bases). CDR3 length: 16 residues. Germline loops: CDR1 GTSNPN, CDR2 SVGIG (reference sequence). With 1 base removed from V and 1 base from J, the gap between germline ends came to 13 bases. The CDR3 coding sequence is TGTGCCTGGAGTGCCGGGAGGGGAGGAACTAATGAAAAACTGTTTTTT. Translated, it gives CAWSAGRGGTNEKLFF.

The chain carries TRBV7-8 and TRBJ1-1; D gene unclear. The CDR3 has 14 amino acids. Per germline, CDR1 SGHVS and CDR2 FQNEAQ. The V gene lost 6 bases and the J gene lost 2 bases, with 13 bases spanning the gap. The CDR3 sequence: CASRSGVGNTEAFF. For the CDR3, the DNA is TGTGCCAGCAGGTCGGGAGTTGGAAACACTGAAGCTTTCTTT.

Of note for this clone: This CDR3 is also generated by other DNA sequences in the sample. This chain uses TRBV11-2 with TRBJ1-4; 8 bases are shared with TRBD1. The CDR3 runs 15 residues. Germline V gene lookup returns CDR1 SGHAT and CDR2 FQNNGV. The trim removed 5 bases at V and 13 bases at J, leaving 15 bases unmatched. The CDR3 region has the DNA TGTGCCAGCAGCACTGGGACAGGTTGGGTCAATGGACTGTTTTTT. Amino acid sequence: CASSTGTGWVNGLFF. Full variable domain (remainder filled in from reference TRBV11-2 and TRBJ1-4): EAGVAQSPRYKIIEKRQSVAFWCNPISGHATLYWYQQILGQGPKLLIQFQNNGVVDDSQLPKDRFSAERLKGVDSTLKIQPAKLEDSAVYLCASSTGTGWVNGLFFGSGTQLSVL.

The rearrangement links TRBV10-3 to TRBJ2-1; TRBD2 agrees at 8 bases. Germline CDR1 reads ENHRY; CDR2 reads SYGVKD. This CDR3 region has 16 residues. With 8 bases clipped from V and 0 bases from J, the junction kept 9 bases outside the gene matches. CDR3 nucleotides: TGTGCCATCGGGCTAGCGGGCCAGAGCTCCTACAATGAGCAGTTCTTC. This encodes CAIGLAGQSSYNEQFF.